This T cell receptor beta chain was identified during a study of blood T cell repertoires in COVID-19. Recovery meant two consecutive negative NP/OP PCR tests, professional clearance, or resolved symptoms. In the authors' workflow: Estimation of nucleated cell counts relied on the amplification of reference gene primers. Only in-frame clones appear in the TCRdb table, and some are missing; sequencing was by immunoSEQ multiplex PCR. The V and J calls and clone size come from that table; D and trimming were worked out from the DNA. The table records a few hundred thousand clones, about 90% of them present only once. CDR3 length: 15 residues. From germline, CDR1 is MNHEY and CDR2 SVGAGI. The junction had 8 bases not matched to a gene; V was cut back by 7 bases and J by 4 bases.

The source material was PBMCs or T cells enriched from blood (not recorded which). The chain is built from TRBV6-5 and TRBJ2-7, with 12 nucleotides matching TRBD2. This clonotype originated in a woman in her twenties or thirties who had recovered from COVID-19. Here the CDR3 DNA reads TGTGCCAGCATGGCGACTAGCGGGAGTGCGTACGAGCAGTACTTC. Translation: CASMATSGSAYEQYF.